One and the same sample provided the 19 T cell receptor beta chains below, sequenced in a study of blood T cells in healthy people across ages. It was with a sample-barcoded 5' primer and a J-beta primer mix that a second PCR of roughly 7 to 12 cycles was run. TCRdb re-called the 5' RACE reads through MiXCR, storing one row per CDR3 protein. The sample lists about 640,000 distinct CDR3 sequences, 58% occurring once. Sequenced input: blood. These receptor sequences come from a man aged 60 to 69 in good health.

The genes are TRBV20-1 and TRBJ2-7; 7 positions match TRBD2. Germline V gene data show CDR1 as DFQATT and CDR2 as SNEGSKA (reference sequence). This CDR3 has 17 amino acids. Trimming at V came to 3 bases and at J to 6 bases, leaving 20 bases not matched to a gene. The CDR3 bases are TGCAGTGCTAGGAGCCAACTGGCGGGGGACCGGGGGAGCGAGCAGTACTTC. Its translation is CSARSQLAGDRGSEQYF.

The chain recombines TRBV4-1 with TRBJ1-4; D may be TRBD1 (6 bases). Trimming cost V 4 bases and J 4 bases, with 13 bases left between them. Per germline, CDR1 MGHRA and CDR2 YSYEKL. This CDR3 contains 15 residues. The CDR3 loop is CASSPPQGLNEKLFF. The CDR3 DNA sequence: TGCGCCAGCAGCCCTCCCCAGGGGCTTAATGAAAAACTGTTTTTT.

This clonotype has only a few counts. The V call is TRBV12-3 or TRBV12-4, the J call TRBJ2-4; a possible D gene is TRBD2 (6 bases). V was clipped by 3 bases and J by 2 bases, with 8 bases between them. CDR3 size: 14 residues. CDR3 in amino acids: CASSFGGSKNIQYF. DNA for the CDR3: TGTGCCAGCAGTTTTGGGGGGTCCAAAAACATTCAGTACTTC.

A single count supports this clonotype. The chain joins TRBV5-1 to TRBJ2-3; D remains unclear. Per germline, CDR1 SGHRS and CDR2 YFSETQ. V gave up 1 base and J gave up 1 base, with 7 bases separating them. This CDR3 comprises 14 residues. The CDR3, as DNA: TGCGCCAGCAGCTTGTCAGGACGCACAGATACGCAGTATTTT. Its protein product is CASSLSGRTDTQYF. The variable domain in full, with the rest retrieved from reference TRBV5-1 and TRBJ2-3, is KAGVTQTPRYLIKTRGQQVTLSCSPISGHRSVSWYQQTPGQGLQFLFEYFSETQRNKGNFPGRFSGRQFSNSRSEMNVSTLELGDSALYLCASSLSGRTDTQYFGPGTRLTVL.

This clonotype was recorded a few times. The chain's CDR3 is CAARQGIDRPQYF. The DNA for the CDR3 is TGTGCCGCCCGACAGGGAATCGACCGTCCGCAGTACTTC. The rearrangement links TRBV6-6 to TRBJ2-5, with 7 bases that match TRBD1. The V and J ends lost 11 bases and 11 bases, in that order; junction bases with no gene match: 17. CDR1 and CDR2 from the germline V gene are MNHNY and SVGAGI (reference sequence). CDR3 size: 13 residues.

The table lists this clonotype with a few counts. The V call is TRBV3-1, the J call TRBJ2-5; TRBD1 matches at 7 bases. V trimming: 4 bases; J trimming: 5 bases; junction bases outside the gene matches: 10. The CDR3 spans 15 residues. Germline values: CDR1 LGHDT, CDR2 YNNKEL (reference sequence). The CDR3 nucleotides are TGTGCCAGCAGCCGCAAAGGGGGCGTCGGGGAGACCCAGTACTTC. As protein: CASSRKGGVGETQYF.

This clonotype has ten or more counts. The chain employs TRBV6-6 and TRBJ2-5; TRBD1 matches at 8 bases. In germline, CDR1 is MNHNY, CDR2 SVGAGI (reference sequence). Trimming cost V 5 bases and J 2 bases; bases outside gene matches: 7. The CDR3 is made up of 15 amino acids. In DNA form, the CDR3 reads TGTGCCAGCAGTAAGGACAGGGTCGGACAAGAGACCCAGTACTTC. Its translation: CASSKDRVGQETQYF.

V is TRBV3-1 and J is TRBJ1-6, with D hard to call. Trimming removed 0 bases at V and 7 bases at J, with 4 bases between. The CDR3 loop spans 13 amino acids. The germline V gene encodes CDR1 LGHDT and CDR2 YNNKEL (reference sequence). The CDR3 DNA sequence: TGTGCCAGCAGCCAAGAGTCCAATTCACCCCTCCACTTT. Translation: CASSQESNSPLHF.

The chain combines TRBV20-1 with TRBJ1-2; D unresolved. With 6 bases removed from V and 3 bases from J, the gap between germline ends came to 14 bases. CDR1 DFQATT and CDR2 SNEGSKA come from the germline V gene (reference sequence). This CDR3 spans 13 amino acids. The CDR3 loop is CSASSGSDYGYTF. The CDR3 DNA sequence: TGCAGTGCCAGCTCGGGGTCGGACTATGGCTACACCTTC.

The rearrangement uses TRBV4-1 and TRBJ2-7, with D tentatively TRBD1 (6 bases). The CDR3 runs to 14 residues. Between the trimmed V and J ends, which lost 4 bases and 4 bases, there was a span of 14 bases. Germline V CDR1 and CDR2: MGHRA, YSYEKL. The CDR3 spells CASSPVGQRYEQYF. The CDR3 bases are TGCGCCAGCAGCCCAGTGGGACAAAGATACGAGCAGTACTTC.

This clonotype was seen only a few times. This rearrangement joins TRBV20-1 to TRBJ2-1; perhaps TRBD2 as D (6 bases). CDR1 and CDR2 from the germline V gene are DFQATT and SNEGSKA (reference sequence). Trimming removed 1 base at V and 4 bases at J, with 14 bases between. The CDR3 is 15 amino acids. The CDR3 reads CSARAPGLTYNEQFF. CDR3 nucleotides: TGCAGTGCTAGAGCCCCGGGACTGACATACAATGAGCAGTTCTTC.

This clonotype was picked up many times. The chain employs TRBV29-1 and TRBJ2-5; 13 nucleotides agree with TRBD2. The CDR3 extends over 13 amino acids. The V and J ends lost 8 bases and 3 bases, in that order; junction bases with no gene match: 3. Per germline, CDR1 SQVTM and CDR2 ANQGSEA. This chain's CDR3 is CSFGLAGEETQYF. In DNA form, the CDR3 reads TGCAGCTTCGGACTAGCGGGGGAAGAGACCCAGTACTTC.

V and J are TRBV11-3 and TRBJ2-6, with TRBD2 as a possible D gene (5 bases). Trimming removed 5 bases at V and 4 bases at J, with 18 bases between. CDR1 SGHNT and CDR2 YENEEA come from the germline V gene. CDR3 length: 17 residues. The CDR3 sequence is CASSPGVGMEGANVLTF. For the CDR3, the DNA is TGTGCCAGCAGCCCCGGGGTGGGAATGGAAGGGGCCAACGTCCTGACTTTC.

The V gene is TRBV14, the J gene TRBJ2-7; tentative D call: TRBD2 (5 bases). The CDR3 is 17 residues long. The germline V gene encodes CDR1 SGHDN and CDR2 FVKESK. V shed 0 bases and J shed 0 bases, with 15 bases lying between them. Here the CDR3 reads CASSQEETGKLSYEQYF. The CDR3 DNA follows: TGTGCCAGCAGCCAAGAAGAGACGGGAAAACTCTCCTACGAGCAGTACTTC.

The chain combines TRBV20-1 with TRBJ1-1; tentative D call: TRBD1 (6 bases). The CDR3 consists of 13 residues. Germline V gene lookup returns CDR1 DFQATT and CDR2 SNEGSKA (reference sequence). The V end was cut by 0 bases, the J end by 6 bases, with 11 bases between. CDR3 protein: CSARDGPGAEAFF. In nucleotides, the CDR3 is TGCAGTGCTAGAGATGGTCCAGGGGCTGAAGCTTTCTTT.

V gene TRBV4-2 combines with J gene TRBJ2-1; the D gene is possibly TRBD1 (5 bases). Germline V CDR1 and CDR2: LGHNA, YNFKEQ. The ends were cut back, 1 base at V and 8 bases at J, with 21 bases in the middle. This CDR3 is 17 amino acids long. This CDR3 reads CASSQGLQGTVVYEQFF. DNA for the CDR3: TGTGCCAGCAGCCAAGGGCTGCAGGGCACTGTTGTCTATGAGCAGTTCTTC.

The chain has TRBV2 and TRBJ2-3; D possibly corresponds to TRBD2 (5 bases). With 5 bases removed from V and 5 bases from J, the gap between germline ends came to 17 bases. CDR3 length: 15 amino acids. CDR1 is SNHLY, CDR2 FYNNEI, per germline. The CDR3 coding sequence is TGTGCCAGCAGTCCCCAGCGGCGGTCACAAGATACGCAGTATTTT. The encoded protein is CASSPQRRSQDTQYF.

This rearrangement joins TRBV6-5 to TRBJ2-1, with 7 bases fitting TRBD1. This CDR3 region has 17 residues. The trim removed 2 bases at V and 3 bases at J, leaving 10 bases unmatched. Germline assignment: CDR1 MNHEY and CDR2 SVGAGI. The CDR3 is CASSYLPGQENYNEQFF. CDR3 DNA sequence: TGTGCCAGCAGTTACCTCCCCGGACAGGAGAACTACAATGAGCAGTTCTTC.

In this sample, this clonotype turned up a few times. The chain links TRBV12-3 or TRBV12-4 to TRBJ2-3; D possibly matches TRBD1 or TRBD2 (5 bases each). Trimming removed 1 base at V and 0 bases at J, with 8 bases between. CDR3 length equals 15 residues. The CDR3 loop is CASSLDRTSTDTQYF. Here the CDR3 DNA reads TGTGCCAGCAGTTTAGACAGGACTAGCACAGATACGCAGTATTTT.